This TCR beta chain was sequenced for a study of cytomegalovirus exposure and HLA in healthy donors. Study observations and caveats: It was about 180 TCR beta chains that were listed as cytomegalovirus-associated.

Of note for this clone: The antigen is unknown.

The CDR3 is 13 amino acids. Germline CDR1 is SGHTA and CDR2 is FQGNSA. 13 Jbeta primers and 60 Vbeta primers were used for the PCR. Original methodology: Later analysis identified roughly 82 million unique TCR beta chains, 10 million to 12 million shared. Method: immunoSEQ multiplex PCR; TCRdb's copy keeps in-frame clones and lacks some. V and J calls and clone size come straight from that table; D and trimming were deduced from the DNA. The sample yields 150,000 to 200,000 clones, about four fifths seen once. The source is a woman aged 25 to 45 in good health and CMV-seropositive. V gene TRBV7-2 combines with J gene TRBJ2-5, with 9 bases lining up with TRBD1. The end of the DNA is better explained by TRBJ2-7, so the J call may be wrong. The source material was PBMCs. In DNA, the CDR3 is TGTGCCAGCAGCCCGGGACAGGGTAACGAGCAGTACTTC. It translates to CASSPGQGNEQYF.